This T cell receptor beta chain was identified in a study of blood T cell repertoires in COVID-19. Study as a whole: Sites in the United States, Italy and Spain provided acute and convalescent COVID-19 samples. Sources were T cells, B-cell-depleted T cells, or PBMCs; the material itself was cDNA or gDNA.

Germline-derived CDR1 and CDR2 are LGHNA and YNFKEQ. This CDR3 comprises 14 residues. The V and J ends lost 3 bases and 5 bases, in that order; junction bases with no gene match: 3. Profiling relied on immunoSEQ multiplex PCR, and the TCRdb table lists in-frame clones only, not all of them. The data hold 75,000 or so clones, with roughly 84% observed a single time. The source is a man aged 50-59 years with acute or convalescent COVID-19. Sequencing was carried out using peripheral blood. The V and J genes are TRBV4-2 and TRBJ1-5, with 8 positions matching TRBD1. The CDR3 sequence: CASSQDRDHQPQHF. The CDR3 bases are TGTGCCAGCAGCCAGGACAGGGACCATCAGCCCCAGCATTTT.